Shown below are 5 T cell receptor beta chains from a single sample sequenced in a study of cytomegalovirus exposure and HLA in healthy donors. The primer mix had 60 Vbeta and 13 Jbeta primers. Here immunoSEQ multiplex PCR was the method, and the copy in TCRdb shows in-frame clones only, minus some. Here the sample spans about 150,000 clones, about 84% being singletons. Sequencing used PBMCs. These receptors all stem from a middle-aged woman in good health and CMV-seropositive.

This chain connects TRBV2 to TRBJ1-2, with D perhaps TRBD1 (5 bases). V lost 2 bases to trimming and J lost 7 bases, with 11 bases between them. This CDR3 has 13 residues. CDR1 SNHLY and CDR2 FYNNEI come from the germline V gene. DNA for the CDR3: TGTGCCAGCAGTGAAACGGGGGGTCTTGGCTACACCTTC. Translated: CASSETGGLGYTF.

The rearrangement links TRBV28 to TRBJ1-5; TRBD1 matches 9 bases. Germline CDR1 is MDHEN and CDR2 is SYDVKM. Unmatched junction bases numbered 9, after V lost 6 bases and J lost 3 bases. The CDR3 consists of 16 residues. The CDR3 loop reads CASSPKQGALNQPQHF. The CDR3 DNA is TGTGCCAGCAGCCCAAAACAGGGGGCGCTCAATCAGCCCCAGCATTTT.

This chain links TRBV19 with TRBJ1-2; TRBD1 matches at 7 bases. Losses at the gene ends were 4 bases for V and 8 bases for J; bases not matched to a gene: 7. The CDR3 is 13 residues long. CDR1 and CDR2 (germline): LNHDA, SQIVND (reference sequence). CDR3 coding DNA: TGTGCCAGTAGTACGACACAGGGGTCGGGCTACACCTTC. Translating it yields CASSTTQGSGYTF.

In the case of this clone: Other DNA variants within this sample encode the same CDR3. The V and J genes are TRBV6-5 and TRBJ1-4, with TRBD1 matching over 7 bases. This CDR3 region has 15 residues. V shed 2 bases, J shed 7 bases, and the junction held 7 bases outside the gene matches. Looked up from germline, CDR1 is MNHEY and CDR2 is SVGAGI. This CDR3 is CASSYKQGRVEKLFF. In DNA, the CDR3 is TGTGCCAGCAGTTACAAACAGGGGCGCGTTGAAAAACTGTTTTTT.

The chain carries TRBV9 and TRBJ1-4, with a tentative D call TRBD1 (5 bases). Trimming removed 0 bases from V and 0 bases from J, with 9 bases in between. The CDR3 runs to 16 residues. Germline V gene lookup returns CDR1 SGDLS and CDR2 YYNGEE. DNA of the CDR3: TGTGCCAGCAGCGTAGCACAGGTCGCAACTAATGAAAAACTGTTTTTT. Translating it yields CASSVAQVATNEKLFF.